This TCR beta chain is from a study of CD8+ T cells in alopecia areata. The study team obtained lesional scalp punch biopsies and peripheral blood from alopecia areata patients. Extraction and reverse transcription of RNA yielded cDNA as the sequencing template. Produced via immunoSEQ multiplex PCR; TCRdb's table is partial and in-frame only. The sample consists of approximately 180,000 clones, around 63% of them appearing once. The V and J ends lost 10 bases and 7 bases respectively, with 7 bases between them. The CDR3 has 9 amino acids. The germline V gene encodes CDR1 MNHNS and CDR2 SASEGT. The source is a human donor with alopecia areata. The sample was CD4+ T cells sorted from blood, taken at week 0. This sequence joins TRBV6-1 and TRBJ1-2; D gene uncertain. CDR3: CATSVGYTF. DNA of the CDR3: TGTGCCACCTCTGTTGGCTACACCTTC.